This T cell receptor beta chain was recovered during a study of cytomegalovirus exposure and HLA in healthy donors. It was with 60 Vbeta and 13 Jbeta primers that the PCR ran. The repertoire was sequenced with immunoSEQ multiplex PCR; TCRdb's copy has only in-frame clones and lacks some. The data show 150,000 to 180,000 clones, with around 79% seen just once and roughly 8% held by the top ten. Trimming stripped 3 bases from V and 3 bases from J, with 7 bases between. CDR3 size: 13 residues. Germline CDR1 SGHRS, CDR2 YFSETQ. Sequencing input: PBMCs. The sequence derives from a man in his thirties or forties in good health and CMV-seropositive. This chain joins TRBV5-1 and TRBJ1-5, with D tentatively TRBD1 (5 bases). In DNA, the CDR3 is TGCGCCAGCAGCTGGGGCCCCAATCAGCCCCAGCATTTT. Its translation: CASSWGPNQPQHF.